The clone carrying this T cell receptor beta chain was detected only a few times. This record belongs to a study of blood T cells in healthy people across ages. All donors came from Russia, were Caucasian and healthy, and spanned ages roughly 6 to 100. Every participating donor contributed roughly 10 milliliters of peripheral blood through a draw. RNA extraction gave at least 5.5 micrograms of total RNA per sample. Primers used in a second PCR of roughly 6 to 12 cycles were a sample-barcoded 5' primer and a J-beta primer mix. A single record per CDR3 protein comes from TCRdb applying MiXCR to the 5' RACE reads. The sample has about 1.6 million distinct CDR3 sequences, about 31% seen once. Sequenced input: blood. This sequence was found in a woman aged 25 to 39 in good health.

The CDR3 DNA is TGTGCTAGTGGAAAAACGGACACCGGGGAGCTGTTTTTT. Translated: CASGKTDTGELFF. The V call is TRBV12-5, the J call TRBJ2-2; the D is unclear. CDR3 length: 13 residues. Germline V lookup: CDR1 LGHNT, CDR2 FRNRAP. V was trimmed by 6 bases and J by 3 bases, leaving 8 bases between them.